The text below deals with one T cell receptor beta chain. Antigen: not known. Each subset's genomic DNA was shared equally among a number of immunoSEQ plates. Here immunoSEQ multiplex PCR was the method, and the copy in TCRdb shows in-frame clones only, minus some. The sample consists of 2 million or so clones, approximately 94% of them appearing once. The data originate from a study of shared clonotypes between healthy human individuals. Study-level findings and limits: In a few donors, around 5% of naive CD4 clonotypes appeared in common. Non-shared clonotypes had lower generation probabilities than those shared by all four donors.

As defined, naive CD8 cells were CD45RO-negative and positively selected for CCR7, with terminally differentiated effector memory CD45RA+ cells excluded. The sample taken for sequencing was naive CD8+ T cells sorted from blood. This TCR derives from a man between 18 and 35 years old in good health.

The DNA for the CDR3 is TGTGCCAGCAGTTTAGCGGGGGCGCGGACTGAAGCTTTCTTT. Translation: CASSLAGARTEAFF. The chain combines TRBV28 with TRBJ1-1; TRBD1 is a possible D gene (6 bases). The CDR3 spans 14 residues. Germline CDR1 reads MDHEN; CDR2 reads SYDVKM. V shed 2 bases and J shed 5 bases, with 12 bases lying between them.